Presented here are 3 T cell receptor beta chains from one specimen sequenced in a study of T cell repertoires and HLA-DP antigens. The protocol was immunoSEQ multiplex PCR, while the TCRdb copy is restricted to in-frame clones and leaves out a portion. The sample lists about 89,000 clones; around 86% were seen once. Antigens of these TCRs are unknown. Sequencing was carried out using CD4+ T cells from PBMCs. These TCRs come from a man in his fifties or sixties in good health and CMV-seronegative.

V and J are TRBV27 and TRBJ1-5, with D unclear. CDR1 is MNHEY and CDR2 is SMNVEV in the germline V gene (reference sequence). This CDR3 comprises 15 residues. V lost 2 bases, J lost 0 bases, and 8 bases lay in between. CDR3 residues: CASSLSLYSNQPQHF. CDR3 DNA sequence: TGTGCCAGCAGTTTAAGCCTTTATAGCAATCAGCCCCAGCATTTT.

This clone is medium-sized in the sample. The rearrangement links TRBV28 to TRBJ2-1; 7 bases fit TRBD2. There are 18 residues in the CDR3. V lost 5 bases, J lost 10 bases, and 23 bases stayed unmatched. Germline V gene data show CDR1 as MDHEN and CDR2 as SYDVKM. Written as DNA, the CDR3 is TGTGCCAGCAGTCCGTTGGGGCGGGAGATTCTCTTCAGCGGGGAGCAGTTCTTC. Translating gives CASSPLGREILFSGEQFF.

The chain has TRBV14 and TRBJ2-3; the D call may be TRBD1 or TRBD2 (6 bases each). V lost 5 bases and J 2 bases, leaving 14 bases between the germline ends. This CDR3 spans 15 amino acids. From germline, CDR1 is SGHDN and CDR2 FVKESK. CDR3 loop: CASSGGTPPTDTQYF. For the CDR3, the DNA is TGTGCCAGCAGCGGCGGGACACCCCCCACAGATACGCAGTATTTT.